The text below deals with one TCR beta chain. What it recognizes is unknown. 13 Jbeta primers and 60 Vbeta primers were used for the PCR. Generated by immunoSEQ multiplex PCR, the TCRdb table keeps only in-frame clones and is missing some. This table holds about 190,000 clones, 87% found once. This sample was taken from a study of cytomegalovirus exposure and HLA in healthy donors. Study observations and caveats: Based on reports, TCR beta sequences accurately predicted HLA-A and HLA-B alleles for most subjects. Later work showed greater clonal expansion in HLA-associated TCR beta chains than in equally common others. The listing of 150 to 200 TCR beta chains classed them as cytomegalovirus-associated. Earlier analysis yielded a pattern in which most TCR beta V segments were productive about 90% or about 30% of the time.

V was clipped by 2 bases and J by 3 bases; unmatched bases: 10. This CDR3 comprises 17 residues. Germline assignment: CDR1 MNHNS and CDR2 SASEGT. This chain uses TRBV6-1 with TRBJ1-1; 9 nucleotides align to TRBD1. Sequencing was done on a sample of PBMCs. The source of this sequence is a man aged 25 to 40 in good health and CMV-seronegative. CDR3 amino acids: CASSEPPLGQGYTEAFF. CDR3 DNA sequence: TGTGCCAGCAGTGAACCACCGTTAGGACAGGGGTACACTGAAGCTTTCTTT.